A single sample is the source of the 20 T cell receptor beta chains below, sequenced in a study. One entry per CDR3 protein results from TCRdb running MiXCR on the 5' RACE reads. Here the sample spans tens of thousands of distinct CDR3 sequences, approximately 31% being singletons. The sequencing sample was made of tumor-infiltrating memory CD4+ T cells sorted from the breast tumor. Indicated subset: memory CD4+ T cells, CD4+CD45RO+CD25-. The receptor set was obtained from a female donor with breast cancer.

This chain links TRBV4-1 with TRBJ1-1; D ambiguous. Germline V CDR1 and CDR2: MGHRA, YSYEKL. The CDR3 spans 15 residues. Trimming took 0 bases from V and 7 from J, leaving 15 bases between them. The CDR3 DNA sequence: TGCGCCAGCAGCCAAGATTCGGCCCCTCAACGTGAAGCTTTCTTT. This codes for CASSQDSAPQREAFF.

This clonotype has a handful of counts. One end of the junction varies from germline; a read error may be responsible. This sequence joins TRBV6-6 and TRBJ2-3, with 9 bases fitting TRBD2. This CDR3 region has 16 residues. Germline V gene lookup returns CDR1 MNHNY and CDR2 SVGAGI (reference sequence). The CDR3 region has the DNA TGTGCCTGCAGTCCGACCGGGACTAGCAGAACAGATACGCAGTATTTT. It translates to CACSPTGTSRTDTQYF.

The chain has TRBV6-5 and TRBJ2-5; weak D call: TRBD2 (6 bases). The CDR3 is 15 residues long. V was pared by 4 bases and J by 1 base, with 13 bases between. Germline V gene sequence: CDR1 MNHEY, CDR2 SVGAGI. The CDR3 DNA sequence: TGTGCCAGCAGTTCCCACCGGGACTCCCAAGAGACCCAGTACTTC. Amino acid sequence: CASSSHRDSQETQYF.

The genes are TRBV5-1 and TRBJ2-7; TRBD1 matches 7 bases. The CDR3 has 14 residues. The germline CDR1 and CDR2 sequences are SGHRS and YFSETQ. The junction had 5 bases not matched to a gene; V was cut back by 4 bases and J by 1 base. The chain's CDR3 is CASSPWDSSYEQYF. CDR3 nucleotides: TGCGCCAGCAGCCCTTGGGACAGTTCCTACGAGCAGTACTTC.

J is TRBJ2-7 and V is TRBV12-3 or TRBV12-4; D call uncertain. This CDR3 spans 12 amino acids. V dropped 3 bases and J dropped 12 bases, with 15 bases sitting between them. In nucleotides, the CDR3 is TGTGCCAGCAGTTTCGAAGGGTTCCAGACGTACTTC. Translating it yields CASSFEGFQTYF.

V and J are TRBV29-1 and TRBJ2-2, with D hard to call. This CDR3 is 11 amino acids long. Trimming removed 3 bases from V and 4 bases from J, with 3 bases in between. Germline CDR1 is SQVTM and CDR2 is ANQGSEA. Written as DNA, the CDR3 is TGCAGCGTTGAGGTCACCGGGGAGCTGTTTTTT. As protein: CSVEVTGELFF.

CDR3 region: CASSLRTAGTNEKLFF. CDR3 nucleotides: TGTGCCAGCAGCCTCCGGACGGCGGGTACTAATGAAAAACTGTTTTTT. The chain uses TRBV7-9 and TRBJ1-4; D gene unclear. This CDR3 is built from 16 residues. The V gene lost 5 bases and the J gene lost 2 bases, with 15 bases spanning the gap. From germline, CDR1 is SEHNR and CDR2 FQNEAQ (reference sequence).

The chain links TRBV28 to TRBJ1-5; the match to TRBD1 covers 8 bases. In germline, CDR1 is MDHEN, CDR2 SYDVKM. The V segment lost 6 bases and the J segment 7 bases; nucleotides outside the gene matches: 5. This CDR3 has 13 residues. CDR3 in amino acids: CASRTPGGQPQHF. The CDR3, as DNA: TGTGCCAGCAGGACCCCAGGGGGCCAGCCCCAGCATTTT.

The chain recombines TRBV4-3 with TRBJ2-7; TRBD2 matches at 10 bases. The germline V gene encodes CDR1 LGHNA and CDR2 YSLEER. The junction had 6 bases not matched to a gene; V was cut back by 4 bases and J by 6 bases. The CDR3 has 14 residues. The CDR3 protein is CASSPYRLAGEQYF. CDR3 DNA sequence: TGCGCCAGCAGCCCCTACCGACTAGCGGGCGAGCAGTACTTC.

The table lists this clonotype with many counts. This chain's CDR3 is CSAGTGRFEKLFF. The CDR3 nucleotides read TGCAGTGCCGGGACAGGGAGATTTGAAAAACTGTTTTTT. The chain carries TRBV20-1 and TRBJ1-4; 9 bases align to TRBD1. CDR1 and CDR2 from the germline V gene are DFQATT and SNEGSKA (reference sequence). CDR3 length: 13 amino acids. V lost 6 bases, J lost 7 bases, and 6 bases stayed unmatched.

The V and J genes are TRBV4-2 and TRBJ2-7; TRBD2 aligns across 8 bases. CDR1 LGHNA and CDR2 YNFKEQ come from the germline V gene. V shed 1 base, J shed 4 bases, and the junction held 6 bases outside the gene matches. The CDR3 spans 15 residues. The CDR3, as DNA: TGTGCCAGCAGCCAAGCGACTAGCGCCAGGTACGAGCAGTACTTC. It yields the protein CASSQATSARYEQYF.

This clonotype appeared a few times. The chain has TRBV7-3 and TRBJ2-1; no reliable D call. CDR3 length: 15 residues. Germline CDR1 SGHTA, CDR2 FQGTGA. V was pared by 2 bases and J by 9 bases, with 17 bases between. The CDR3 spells CASSLVDTLSAEQFF. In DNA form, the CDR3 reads TGTGCCAGCAGCTTAGTTGACACCCTCTCAGCTGAGCAGTTCTTC.

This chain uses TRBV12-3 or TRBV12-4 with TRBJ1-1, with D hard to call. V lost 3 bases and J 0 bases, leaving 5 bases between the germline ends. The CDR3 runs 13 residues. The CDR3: CASSFTLNTEAFF. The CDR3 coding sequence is TGTGCCAGCAGTTTTACGCTGAACACTGAAGCTTTCTTT.

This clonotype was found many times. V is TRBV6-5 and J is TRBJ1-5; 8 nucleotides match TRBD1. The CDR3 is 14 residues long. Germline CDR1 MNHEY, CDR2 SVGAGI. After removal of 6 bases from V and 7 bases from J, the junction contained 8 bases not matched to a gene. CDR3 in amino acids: CASRQQGVGQPQHF. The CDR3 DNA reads TGTGCCAGCAGGCAACAGGGGGTAGGGCAGCCCCAGCATTTT.

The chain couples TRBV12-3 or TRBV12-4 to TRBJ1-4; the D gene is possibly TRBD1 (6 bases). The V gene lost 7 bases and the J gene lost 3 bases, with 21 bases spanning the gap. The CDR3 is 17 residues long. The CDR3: CASTPDGGAIPNEKLFF. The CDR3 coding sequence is TGTGCCAGCACTCCAGACGGGGGCGCGATCCCTAATGAAAAACTGTTTTTT.

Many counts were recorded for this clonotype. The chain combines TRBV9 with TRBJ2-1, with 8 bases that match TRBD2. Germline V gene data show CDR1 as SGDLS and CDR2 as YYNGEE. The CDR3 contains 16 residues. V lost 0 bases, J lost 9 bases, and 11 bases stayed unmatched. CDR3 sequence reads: CASSVAGGGPLVEQFF. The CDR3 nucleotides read TGTGCCAGCAGCGTAGCCGGCGGGGGGCCCCTAGTTGAGCAGTTCTTC. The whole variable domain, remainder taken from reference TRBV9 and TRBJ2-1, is DSGVTQTPKHLITATGQRVTLRCSPRSGDLSVYWYQQSLDQGLQFLIQYYNGEERAKGNILERFSAQQFPDLHSELNLSSLELGDSALYFCASSVAGGGPLVEQFFGPGTRLTVL.

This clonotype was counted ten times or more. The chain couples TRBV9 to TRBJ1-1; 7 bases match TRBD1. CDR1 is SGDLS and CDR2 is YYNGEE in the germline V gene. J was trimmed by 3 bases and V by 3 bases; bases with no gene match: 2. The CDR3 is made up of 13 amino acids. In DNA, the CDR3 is TGTGCCAGCAGCGACACAGGGGACACTGAAGCTTTCTTT. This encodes CASSDTGDTEAFF.

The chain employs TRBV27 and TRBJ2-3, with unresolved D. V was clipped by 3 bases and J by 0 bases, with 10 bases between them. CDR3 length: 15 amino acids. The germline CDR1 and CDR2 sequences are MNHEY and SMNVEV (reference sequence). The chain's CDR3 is CASSFSPSSTDTQYF. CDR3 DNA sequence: TGTGCCAGCAGTTTCTCTCCTTCTAGCACAGATACGCAGTATTTT.

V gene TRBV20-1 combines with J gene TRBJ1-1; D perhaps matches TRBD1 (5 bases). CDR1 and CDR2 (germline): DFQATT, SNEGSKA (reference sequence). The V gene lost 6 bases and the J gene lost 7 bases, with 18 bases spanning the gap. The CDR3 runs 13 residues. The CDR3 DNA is TGCAGTGCCTCAGACAGAACTACTTATGAAGCTTTCTTT. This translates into CSASDRTTYEAFF.

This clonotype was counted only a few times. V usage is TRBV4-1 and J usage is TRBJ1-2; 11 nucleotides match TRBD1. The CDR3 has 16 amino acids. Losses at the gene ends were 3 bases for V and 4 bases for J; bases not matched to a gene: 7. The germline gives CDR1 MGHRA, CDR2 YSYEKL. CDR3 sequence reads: CASSHVSGQGVYGYTF. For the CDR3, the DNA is TGCGCCAGCAGCCACGTATCGGGACAGGGGGTCTATGGCTACACCTTC.